This entry lists 3 T cell receptor beta chains sequenced from one sample in a study of beta chain features in type 1 diabetes. Sequencing targeted expressed TCRB transcripts, as all isolated RNA had been reverse transcribed. Some clones are missing from TCRdb's copy, which holds only in-frame ones; the method was immunoSEQ multiplex PCR. The sample includes 110,000 to 150,000 clones, 6.9% of them seen just once. The sequencing input was central memory CD4+ T cells from blood. These receptors were collected from a woman aged 25-40 years in good health.

The DNA of the CDR3 is TGTGCCAGCAGGGCTTCCAATCAGCCCCAGCATTTT. It translates to CASRASNQPQHF. The chain is built from TRBV7-2 and TRBJ1-5; no reliable D call. The CDR3 covers 12 residues. Germline lookup yields CDR1 SGHTA and CDR2 FQGNSA. V dropped 6 bases and J dropped 3 bases, with 6 bases sitting between them. The variable domain in full, completed from reference TRBV7-2 and TRBJ1-5, reads GAGVSQSPSNKVTEKGKDVELRCDPISGHTALYWYRQSLGQGLEFLIYFQGNSAPDKSGLPSDRFSAERTGGSVSTLTIQRTQQEDSAVYLCASRASNQPQHFGDGTRLSIL.

The rearrangement links TRBV7-9 to TRBJ2-7, with 7 bases fitting TRBD1. The CDR3 totals 15 residues. V lost 2 bases and J lost 7; bases outside the gene matches: 11. CDR1 SEHNR and CDR2 FQNEAQ come from the germline V gene (reference sequence). CDR3 residues: CASSLIPDRMAEQYF. The CDR3 coding sequence is TGTGCCAGCAGCTTAATTCCGGACAGGATGGCGGAGCAGTACTTC.

The table lists this clone with a few counts. The chain is built from TRBV5-1 and TRBJ2-5; D is perhaps TRBD2 (6 bases). Per germline, CDR1 SGHRS and CDR2 YFSETQ. This CDR3 contains 16 residues. V was shortened by 0 bases and J by 2 bases, with 14 bases between the two germline ends. The CDR3 nucleotides are TGCGCCAGCAGCTTGGAGCGGGTAGGGGTACAAGAGACCCAGTACTTC. Its protein is CASSLERVGVQETQYF.